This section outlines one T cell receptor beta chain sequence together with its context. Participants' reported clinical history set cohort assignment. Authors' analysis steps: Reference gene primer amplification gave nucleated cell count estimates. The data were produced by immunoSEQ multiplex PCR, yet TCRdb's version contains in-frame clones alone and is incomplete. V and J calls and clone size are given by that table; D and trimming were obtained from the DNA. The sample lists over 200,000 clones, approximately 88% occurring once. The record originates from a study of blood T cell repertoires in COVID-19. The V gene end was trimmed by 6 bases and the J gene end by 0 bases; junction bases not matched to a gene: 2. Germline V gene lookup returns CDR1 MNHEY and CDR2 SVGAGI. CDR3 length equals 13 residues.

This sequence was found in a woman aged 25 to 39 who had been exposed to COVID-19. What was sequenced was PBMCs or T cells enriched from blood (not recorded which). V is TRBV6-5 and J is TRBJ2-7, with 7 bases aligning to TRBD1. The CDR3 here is CASRQGSSYEQYF. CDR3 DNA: TGTGCCAGCAGACAGGGGAGCTCCTACGAGCAGTACTTC.